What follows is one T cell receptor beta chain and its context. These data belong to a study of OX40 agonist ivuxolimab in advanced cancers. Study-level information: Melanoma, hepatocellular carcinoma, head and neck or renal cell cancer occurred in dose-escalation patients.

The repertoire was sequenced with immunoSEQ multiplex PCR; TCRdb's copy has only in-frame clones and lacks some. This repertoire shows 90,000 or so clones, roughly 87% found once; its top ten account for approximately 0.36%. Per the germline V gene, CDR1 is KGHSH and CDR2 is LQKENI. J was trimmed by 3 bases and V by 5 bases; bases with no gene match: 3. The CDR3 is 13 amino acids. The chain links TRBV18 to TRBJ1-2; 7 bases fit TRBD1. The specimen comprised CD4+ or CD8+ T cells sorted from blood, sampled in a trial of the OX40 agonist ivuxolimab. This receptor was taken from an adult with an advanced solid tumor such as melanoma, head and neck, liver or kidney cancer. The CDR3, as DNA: TGTGCCAGCTCAACTACAGGGGACTATGGCTACACCTTC. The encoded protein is CASSTTGDYGYTF.